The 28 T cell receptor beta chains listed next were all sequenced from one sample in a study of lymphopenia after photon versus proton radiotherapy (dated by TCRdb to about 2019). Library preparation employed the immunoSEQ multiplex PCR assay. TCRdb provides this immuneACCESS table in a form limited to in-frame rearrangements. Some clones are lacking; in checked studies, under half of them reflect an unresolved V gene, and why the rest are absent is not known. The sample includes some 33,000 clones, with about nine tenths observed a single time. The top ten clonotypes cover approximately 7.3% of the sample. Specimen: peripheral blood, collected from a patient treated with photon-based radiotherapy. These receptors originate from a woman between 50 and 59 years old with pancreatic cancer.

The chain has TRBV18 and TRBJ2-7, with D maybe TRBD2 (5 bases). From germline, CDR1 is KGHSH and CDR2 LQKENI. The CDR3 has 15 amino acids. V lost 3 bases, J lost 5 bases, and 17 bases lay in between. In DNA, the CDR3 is TGTGCCAGCTCACCCCTCCTCAGCGGTAATGACGAGCAGTACTTC. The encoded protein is CASSPLLSGNDEQYF. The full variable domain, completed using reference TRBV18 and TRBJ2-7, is NAGVMQNPRHLVRRRGQEARLRCSPMKGHSHVYWYRQLPEEGLKFMVYLQKENIIDESGMPKERFSAEFPKEGPSILRIQQVVRGDSAAYFCASSPLLSGNDEQYFGPGTRLTVT.

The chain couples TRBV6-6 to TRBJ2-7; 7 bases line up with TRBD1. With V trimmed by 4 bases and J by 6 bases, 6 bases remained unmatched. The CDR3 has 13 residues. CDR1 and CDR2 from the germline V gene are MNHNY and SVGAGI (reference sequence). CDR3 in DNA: TGTGCCAGCAGTTTTAACGCAGGGGGCGAGCAGTACTTC. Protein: CASSFNAGGEQYF.

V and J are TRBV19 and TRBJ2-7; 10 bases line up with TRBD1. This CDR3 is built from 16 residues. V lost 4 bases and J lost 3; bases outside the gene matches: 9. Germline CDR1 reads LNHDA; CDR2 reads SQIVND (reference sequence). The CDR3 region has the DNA TGTGCCAGTAGTACGAATCACCGGGACAGGGGCTACGAGCAGTACTTC. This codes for CASSTNHRDRGYEQYF.

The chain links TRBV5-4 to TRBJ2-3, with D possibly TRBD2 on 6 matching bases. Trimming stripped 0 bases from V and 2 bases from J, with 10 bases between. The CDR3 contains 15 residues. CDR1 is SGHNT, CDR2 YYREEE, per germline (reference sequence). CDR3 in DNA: TGTGCCAGCAGCTTGGGAGGAGGGAACACAGATACGCAGTATTTT. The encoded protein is CASSLGGGNTDTQYF.

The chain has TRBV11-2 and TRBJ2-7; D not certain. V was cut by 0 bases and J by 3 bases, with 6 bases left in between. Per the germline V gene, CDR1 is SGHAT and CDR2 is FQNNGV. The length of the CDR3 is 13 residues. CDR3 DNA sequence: TGTGCCAGCAGCTTAGATGGGTTCTACGAGCAGTACTTC. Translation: CASSLDGFYEQYF.

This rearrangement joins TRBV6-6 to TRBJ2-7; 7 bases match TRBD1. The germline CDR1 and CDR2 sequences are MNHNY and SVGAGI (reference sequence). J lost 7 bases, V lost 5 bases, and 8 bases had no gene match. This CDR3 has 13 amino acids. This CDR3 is CASSRQGSREQYF. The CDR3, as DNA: TGTGCCAGCAGTCGACAGGGTTCAAGGGAGCAGTACTTC.

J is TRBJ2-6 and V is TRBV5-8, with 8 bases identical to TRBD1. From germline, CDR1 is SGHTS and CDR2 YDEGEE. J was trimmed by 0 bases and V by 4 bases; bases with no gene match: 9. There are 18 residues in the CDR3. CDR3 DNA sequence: TGTGCCAGCAGCCGACGGACAGGGCTGCTCTCTGGGGCCAACGTCCTGACTTTC. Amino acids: CASSRRTGLLSGANVLTF.

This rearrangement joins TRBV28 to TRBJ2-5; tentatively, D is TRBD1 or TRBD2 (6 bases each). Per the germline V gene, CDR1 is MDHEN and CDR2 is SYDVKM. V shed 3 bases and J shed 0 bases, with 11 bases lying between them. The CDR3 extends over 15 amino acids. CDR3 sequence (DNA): TGTGCCAGCAGTTTGGGGGGCAGGGACCAAGAGACCCAGTACTTC. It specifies CASSLGGRDQETQYF.

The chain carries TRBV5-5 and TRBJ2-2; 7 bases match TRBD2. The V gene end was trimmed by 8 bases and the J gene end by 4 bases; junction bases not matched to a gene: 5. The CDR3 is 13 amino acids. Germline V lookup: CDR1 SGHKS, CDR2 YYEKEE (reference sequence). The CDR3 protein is CASRLAATGELFF. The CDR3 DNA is TGTGCCAGTAGACTAGCCGCCACCGGGGAGCTGTTTTTT. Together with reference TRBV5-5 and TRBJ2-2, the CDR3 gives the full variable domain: DAGVTQSPTHLIKTRGQQVTLRCSPISGHKSVSWYQQVLGQGPQFIFQYYEKEERGRGNFPDRFSARQFPNYSSELNVNALLLGDSALYLCASRLAATGELFFGEGSRLTVL.

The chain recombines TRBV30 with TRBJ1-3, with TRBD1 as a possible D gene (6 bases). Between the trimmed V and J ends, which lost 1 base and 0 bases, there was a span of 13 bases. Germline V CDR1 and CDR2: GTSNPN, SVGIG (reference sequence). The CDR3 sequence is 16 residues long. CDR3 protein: CAWSEDRASSGNTIYF. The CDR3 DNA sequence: TGTGCCTGGAGTGAGGACAGAGCCAGCTCTGGAAACACCATATATTTT.

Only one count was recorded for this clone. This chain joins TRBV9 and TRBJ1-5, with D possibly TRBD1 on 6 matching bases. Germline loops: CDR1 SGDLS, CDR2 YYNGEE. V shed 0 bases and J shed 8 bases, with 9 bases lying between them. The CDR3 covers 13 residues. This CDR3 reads CASSVGQVEPQHF. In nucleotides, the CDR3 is TGTGCCAGCAGCGTAGGACAGGTCGAGCCCCAGCATTTT.

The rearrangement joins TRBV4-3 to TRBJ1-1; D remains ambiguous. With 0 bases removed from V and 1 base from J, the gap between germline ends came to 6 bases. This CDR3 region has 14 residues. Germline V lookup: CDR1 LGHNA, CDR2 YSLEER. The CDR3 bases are TGCGCCAGCAGCCAAGATACGTCGAACACTGAAGCTTTCTTT. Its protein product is CASSQDTSNTEAFF.

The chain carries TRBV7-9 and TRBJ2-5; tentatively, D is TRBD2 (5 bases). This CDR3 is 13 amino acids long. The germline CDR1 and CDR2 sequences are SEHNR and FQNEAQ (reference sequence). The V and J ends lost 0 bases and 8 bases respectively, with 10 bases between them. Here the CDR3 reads CASSLAGELTQYF. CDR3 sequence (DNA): TGTGCCAGCAGCTTAGCCGGGGAGTTAACCCAGTACTTC.

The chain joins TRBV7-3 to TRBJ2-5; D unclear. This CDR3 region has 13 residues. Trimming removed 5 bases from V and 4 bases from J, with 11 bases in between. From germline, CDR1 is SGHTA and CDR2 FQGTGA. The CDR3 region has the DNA TGTGCCAGCAGCCCCAGTTTTGGAGAGACCCAGTACTTC. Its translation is CASSPSFGETQYF.

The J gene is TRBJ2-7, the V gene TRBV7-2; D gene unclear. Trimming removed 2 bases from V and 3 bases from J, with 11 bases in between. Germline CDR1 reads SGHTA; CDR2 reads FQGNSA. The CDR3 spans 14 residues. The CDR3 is CASSLNGGFYEQYF. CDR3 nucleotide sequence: TGTGCCAGCAGCTTAAATGGCGGCTTCTACGAGCAGTACTTC.

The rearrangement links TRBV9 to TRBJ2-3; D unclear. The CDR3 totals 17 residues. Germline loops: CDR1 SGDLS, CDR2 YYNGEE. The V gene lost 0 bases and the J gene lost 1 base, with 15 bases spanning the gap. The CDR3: CASSVGADFTRTDTQYF. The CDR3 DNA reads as TGTGCCAGCAGCGTAGGGGCAGACTTCACTCGCACAGATACGCAGTATTTT. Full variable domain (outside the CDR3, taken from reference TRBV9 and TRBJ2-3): DSGVTQTPKHLITATGQRVTLRCSPRSGDLSVYWYQQSLDQGLQFLIQYYNGEERAKGNILERFSAQQFPDLHSELNLSSLELGDSALYFCASSVGADFTRTDTQYFGPGTRLTVL.

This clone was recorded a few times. The CDR3: CASRPQGKDEKLFF. The CDR3 bases are TGTGCCAGCAGGCCTCAGGGGAAGGATGAAAAACTGTTTTTT. The rearrangement links TRBV6-1 to TRBJ1-4, with D perhaps matching TRBD1 (6 bases). V was clipped by 6 bases and J by 6 bases, with 14 bases between them. This CDR3 has 14 residues. CDR1 and CDR2 (germline): MNHNS, SASEGT.

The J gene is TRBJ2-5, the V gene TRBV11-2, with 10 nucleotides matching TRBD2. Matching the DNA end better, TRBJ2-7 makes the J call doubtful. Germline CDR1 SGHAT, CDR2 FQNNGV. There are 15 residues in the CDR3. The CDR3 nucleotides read TGTGCCAGCAGCTTAACTAGCGGGGCCCCCTACGAGCAGTACTTC. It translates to CASSLTSGAPYEQYF.

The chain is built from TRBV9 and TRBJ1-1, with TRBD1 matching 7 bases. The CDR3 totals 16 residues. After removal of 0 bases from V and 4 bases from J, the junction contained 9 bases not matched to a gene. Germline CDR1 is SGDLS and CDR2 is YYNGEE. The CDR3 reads CASSVGTGDLGTEAFF. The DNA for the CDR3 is TGTGCCAGCAGCGTAGGGACAGGCGATTTGGGCACTGAAGCTTTCTTT. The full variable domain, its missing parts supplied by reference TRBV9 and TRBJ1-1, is DSGVTQTPKHLITATGQRVTLRCSPRSGDLSVYWYQQSLDQGLQFLIQYYNGEERAKGNILERFSAQQFPDLHSELNLSSLELGDSALYFCASSVGTGDLGTEAFFGQGTRLTVV.

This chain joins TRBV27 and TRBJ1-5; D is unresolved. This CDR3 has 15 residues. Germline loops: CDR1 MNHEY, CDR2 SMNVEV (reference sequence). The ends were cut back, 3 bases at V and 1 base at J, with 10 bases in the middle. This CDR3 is CASSFTAGSNQPQHF. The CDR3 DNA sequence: TGTGCCAGCAGTTTCACAGCGGGGAGCAATCAGCCCCAGCATTTT.

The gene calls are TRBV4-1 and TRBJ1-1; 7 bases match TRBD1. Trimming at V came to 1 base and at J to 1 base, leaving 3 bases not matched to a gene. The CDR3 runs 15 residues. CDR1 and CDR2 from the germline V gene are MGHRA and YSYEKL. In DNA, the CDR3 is TGCGCCAGCAGCCAAGCCGGGACAGCGAACACTGAAGCTTTCTTT. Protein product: CASSQAGTANTEAFF.

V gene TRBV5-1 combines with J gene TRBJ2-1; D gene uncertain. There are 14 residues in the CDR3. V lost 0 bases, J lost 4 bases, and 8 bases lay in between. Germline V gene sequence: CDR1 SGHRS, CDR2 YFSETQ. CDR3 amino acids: CASSLEAGYNEQFF. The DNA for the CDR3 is TGCGCCAGCAGCTTGGAGGCCGGGTACAATGAGCAGTTCTTC.

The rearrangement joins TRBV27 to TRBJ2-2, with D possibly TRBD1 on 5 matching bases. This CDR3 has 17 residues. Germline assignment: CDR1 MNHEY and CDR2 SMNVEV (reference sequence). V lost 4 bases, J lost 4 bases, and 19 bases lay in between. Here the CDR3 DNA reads TGTGCCAGCAGTTCTCGACAGAAAGGGCGAAGCACCGGGGAGCTGTTTTTT. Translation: CASSSRQKGRSTGELFF.

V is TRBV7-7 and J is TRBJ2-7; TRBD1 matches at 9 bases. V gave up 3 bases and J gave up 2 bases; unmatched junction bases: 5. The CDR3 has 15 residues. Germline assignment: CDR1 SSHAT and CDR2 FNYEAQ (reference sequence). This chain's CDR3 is CASSLLQGAAYEQYF. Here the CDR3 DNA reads TGTGCCAGCAGCTTGCTACAGGGGGCAGCCTACGAGCAGTACTTC.

The CDR3 sequence: CASSLEARSNTEAFF. The CDR3 DNA is TGTGCCAGCAGCTTGGAGGCCAGGTCGAACACTGAAGCTTTCTTT. The chain couples TRBV7-8 to TRBJ1-1; D gene unclear. This CDR3 is built from 15 residues. CDR1 and CDR2 (germline): SGHVS, FQNEAQ. The ends were cut back, 3 bases at V and 1 base at J, with 12 bases in the middle.

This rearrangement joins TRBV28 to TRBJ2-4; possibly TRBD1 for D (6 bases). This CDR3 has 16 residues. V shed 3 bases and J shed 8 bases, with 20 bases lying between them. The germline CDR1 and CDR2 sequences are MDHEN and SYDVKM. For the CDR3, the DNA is TGTGCCAGCAGTTTTTTGGGGGCGAGGGGAGCGGACATTCAGTACTTC. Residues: CASSFLGARGADIQYF.

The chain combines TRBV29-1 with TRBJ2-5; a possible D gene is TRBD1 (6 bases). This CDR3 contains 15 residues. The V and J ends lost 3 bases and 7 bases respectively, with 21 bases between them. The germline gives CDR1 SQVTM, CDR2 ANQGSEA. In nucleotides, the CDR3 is TGCAGCGTTGAGGCAGGGGATCGTGGTTTAGGGACCCAGTACTTC. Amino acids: CSVEAGDRGLGTQYF.

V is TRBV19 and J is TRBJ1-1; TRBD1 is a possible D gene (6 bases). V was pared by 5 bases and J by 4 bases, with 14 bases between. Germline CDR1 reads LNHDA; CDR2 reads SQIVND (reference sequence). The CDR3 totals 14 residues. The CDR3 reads CASSRRGEGTEAFF. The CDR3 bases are TGTGCCAGTAGTCGCAGGGGCGAGGGCACTGAAGCTTTCTTT.